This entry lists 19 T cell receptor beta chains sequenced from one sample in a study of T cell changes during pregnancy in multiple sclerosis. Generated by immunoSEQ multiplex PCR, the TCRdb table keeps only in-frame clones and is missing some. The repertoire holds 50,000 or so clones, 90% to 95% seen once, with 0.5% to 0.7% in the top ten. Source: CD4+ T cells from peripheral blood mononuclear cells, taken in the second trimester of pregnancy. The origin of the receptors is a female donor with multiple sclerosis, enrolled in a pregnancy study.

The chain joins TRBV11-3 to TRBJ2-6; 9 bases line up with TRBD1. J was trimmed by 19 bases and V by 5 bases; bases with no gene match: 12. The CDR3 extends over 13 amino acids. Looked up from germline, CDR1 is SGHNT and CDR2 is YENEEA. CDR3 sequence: CASSLVPGQGITF. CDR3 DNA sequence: TGTGCCAGCAGCCTCGTCCCGGGACAGGGAATCACTTTC.

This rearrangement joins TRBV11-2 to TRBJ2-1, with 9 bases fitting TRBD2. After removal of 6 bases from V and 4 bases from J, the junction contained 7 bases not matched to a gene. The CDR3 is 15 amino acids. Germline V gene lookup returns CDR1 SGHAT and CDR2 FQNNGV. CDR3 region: CASSPGRGGYNEQFF. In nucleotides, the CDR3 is TGTGCCAGCAGTCCAGGGCGGGGGGGATACAATGAGCAGTTCTTC.

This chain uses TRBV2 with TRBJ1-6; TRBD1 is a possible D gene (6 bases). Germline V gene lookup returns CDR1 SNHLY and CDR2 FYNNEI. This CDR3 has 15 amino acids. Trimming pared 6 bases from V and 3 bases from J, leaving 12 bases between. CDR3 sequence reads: CASRRTADYNSPLHF. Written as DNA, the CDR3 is TGTGCCAGCAGGCGGACAGCAGACTATAATTCACCCCTCCACTTT. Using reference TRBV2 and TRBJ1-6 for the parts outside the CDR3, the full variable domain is EPEVTQTPSHQVTQMGQEVILRCVPISNHLYFYWYRQILGQKVEFLVSFYNNEISEKSEIFDDQFSVERPDGSNFTLKIRSTKLEDSAMYFCASRRTADYNSPLHFGNGTRLTVT.

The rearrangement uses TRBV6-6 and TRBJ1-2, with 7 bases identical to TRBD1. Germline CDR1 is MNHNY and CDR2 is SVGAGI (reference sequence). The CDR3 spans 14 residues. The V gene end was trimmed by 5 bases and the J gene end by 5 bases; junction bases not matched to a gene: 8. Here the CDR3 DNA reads TGTGCCAGCAGTAACATTGGGACAGTATATGGCTACACCTTC. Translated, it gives CASSNIGTVYGYTF.

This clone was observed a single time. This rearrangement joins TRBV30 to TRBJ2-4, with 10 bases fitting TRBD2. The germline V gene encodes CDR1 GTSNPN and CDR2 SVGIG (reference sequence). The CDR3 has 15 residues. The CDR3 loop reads CAGFSGGASKNIQYF. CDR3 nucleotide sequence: TGTGCTGGGTTCAGCGGGGGGGCCTCCAAAAACATTCAGTACTTC.

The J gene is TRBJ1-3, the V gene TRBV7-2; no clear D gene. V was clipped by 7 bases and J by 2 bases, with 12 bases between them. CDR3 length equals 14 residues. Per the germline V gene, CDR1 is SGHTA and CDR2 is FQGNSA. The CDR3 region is CASKTVNTGNTIYF. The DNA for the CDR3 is TGTGCCAGCAAAACAGTTAACACTGGAAACACCATATATTTT.

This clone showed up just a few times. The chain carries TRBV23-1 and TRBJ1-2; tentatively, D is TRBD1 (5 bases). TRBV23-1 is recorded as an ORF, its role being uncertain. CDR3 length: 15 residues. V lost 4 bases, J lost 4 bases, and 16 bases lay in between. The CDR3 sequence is CASSRGRVMSYGYTF. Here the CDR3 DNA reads TGCGCCAGCAGTCGGGGCCGAGTTATGAGCTATGGCTACACCTTC.

CDR3 sequence (DNA): TGTGCCAGCAGCACAGGGGGCGCGAATCAGCCCCAGCATTTT. Protein sequence: CASSTGGANQPQHF. The chain combines TRBV6-1 with TRBJ1-5; 9 bases are shared with TRBD1. Unmatched junction bases numbered 4, after V lost 6 bases and J lost 4 bases. The CDR3 extends over 14 amino acids. CDR1 is MNHNS and CDR2 is SASEGT in the germline V gene.

CDR3 residues: CASSVLAGDYQETQYF. CDR3 nucleotides: TGTGCCAGCAGCGTTCTAGCGGGGGACTACCAAGAGACCCAGTACTTC. This rearrangement joins TRBV9 to TRBJ2-5; 10 bases align to TRBD2. Germline CDR1 and CDR2: SGDLS and YYNGEE. This CDR3 is 16 amino acids long. V shed 2 bases and J 0 bases; nucleotides not matched to a gene: 4.

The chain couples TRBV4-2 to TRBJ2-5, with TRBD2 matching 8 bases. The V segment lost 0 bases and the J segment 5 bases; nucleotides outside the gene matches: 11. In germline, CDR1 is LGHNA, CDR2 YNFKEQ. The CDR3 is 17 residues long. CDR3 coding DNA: TGTGCCAGCAGCCAAGATACTTTTGGCGGGGGGTCGGAGACCCAGTACTTC. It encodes CASSQDTFGGGSETQYF.

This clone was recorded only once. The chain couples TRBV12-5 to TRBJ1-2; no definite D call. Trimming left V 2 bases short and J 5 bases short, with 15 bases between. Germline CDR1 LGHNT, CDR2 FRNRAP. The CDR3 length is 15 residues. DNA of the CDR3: TGTGCTAGTGGTTTGCCCACACTAGACCTTTATGGCTACACCTTC. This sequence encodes CASGLPTLDLYGYTF.

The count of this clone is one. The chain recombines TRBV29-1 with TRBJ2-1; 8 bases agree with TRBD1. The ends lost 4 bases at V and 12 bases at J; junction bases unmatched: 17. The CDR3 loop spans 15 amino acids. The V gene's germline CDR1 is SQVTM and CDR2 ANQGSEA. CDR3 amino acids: CSVVPRGLTGGGQFF. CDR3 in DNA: TGCAGCGTTGTACCCAGGGGACTTACAGGGGGTGGGCAGTTCTTC.

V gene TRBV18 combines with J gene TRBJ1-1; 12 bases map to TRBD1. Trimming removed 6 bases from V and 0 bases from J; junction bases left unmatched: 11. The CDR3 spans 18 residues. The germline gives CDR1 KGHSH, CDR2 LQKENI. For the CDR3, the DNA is TGTGCCAGCTCCAGAACAGGGACAGGGGGCACGATGAACACTGAAGCTTTCTTT. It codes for CASSRTGTGGTMNTEAFF.

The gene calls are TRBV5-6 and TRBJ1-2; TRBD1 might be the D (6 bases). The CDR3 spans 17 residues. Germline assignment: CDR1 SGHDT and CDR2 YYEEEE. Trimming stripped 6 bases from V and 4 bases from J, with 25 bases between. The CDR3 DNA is TGTGCCAGCATGAGGGTGGCAGGGGTTGTCCTGAGCTATGGCTACACCTTC. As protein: CASMRVAGVVLSYGYTF.

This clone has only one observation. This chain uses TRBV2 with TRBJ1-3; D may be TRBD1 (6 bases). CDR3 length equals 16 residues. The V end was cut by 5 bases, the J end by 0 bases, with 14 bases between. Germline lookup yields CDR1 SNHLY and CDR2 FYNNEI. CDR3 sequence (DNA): TGTGCCAGCAGTCCCCACAGGGATACCTCTGGAAACACCATATATTTT. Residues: CASSPHRDTSGNTIYF.

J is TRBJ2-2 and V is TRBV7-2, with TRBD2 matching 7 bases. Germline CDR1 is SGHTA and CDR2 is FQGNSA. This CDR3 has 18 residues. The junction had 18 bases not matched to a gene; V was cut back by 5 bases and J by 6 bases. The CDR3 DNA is TGTGCCAGCAGCCCAGTGTTTCAGCTAGCGGTCTCACCCGGGGAGCTGTTTTTT. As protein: CASSPVFQLAVSPGELFF.

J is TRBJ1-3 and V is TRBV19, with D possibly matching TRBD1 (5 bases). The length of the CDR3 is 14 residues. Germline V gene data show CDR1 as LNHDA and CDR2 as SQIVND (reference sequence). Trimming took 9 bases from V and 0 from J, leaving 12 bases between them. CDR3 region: CASRDPSSGNTIYF. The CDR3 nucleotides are TGTGCCAGCAGGGATCCTTCCTCTGGAAACACCATATATTTT.

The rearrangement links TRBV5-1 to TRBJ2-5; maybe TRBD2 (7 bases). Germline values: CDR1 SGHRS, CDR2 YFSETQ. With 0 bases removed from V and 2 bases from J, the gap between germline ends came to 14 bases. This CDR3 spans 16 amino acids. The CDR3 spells CASSLAGAGAQETQYF. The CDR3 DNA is TGCGCCAGCAGCTTGGCGGGGGCGGGGGCACAAGAGACCCAGTACTTC.

The CDR3 reads CASSLQTSSSYEQYF. The CDR3 DNA reads as TGTGCCAGCAGCCTGCAGACAAGCTCCTCCTACGAGCAGTACTTC. The chain has TRBV7-2 and TRBJ2-5; D gene ambiguous. Judging by the DNA end, TRBJ2-7 fits better; the J call may be wrong. The CDR3 is 15 amino acids. CDR1 is SGHTA and CDR2 is FQGNSA in the germline V gene.